This TCR beta chain emerged from a study of cytomegalovirus exposure and HLA in healthy donors (dated by TCRdb to the late 2010s). Regarding the study in general: In an earlier analysis of 587 of the donors, 276 Gb of sequence data and some 100 million unique TCR beta sequences from roughly 200 million T cells were reported. An early release that covered roughly 600 HLA-typed donors contained approximately 300 gigabases of sequencing data and tens of millions of unique TCR sequences. Of the 350 to 450 genotyped donors, about 80% fell in the genetic ancestry cluster associated with self-reported Caucasian donors. The study aimed to test whether cataloging public T cell receptors could reveal signatures of past pathogen exposure. The study used immunosequencing to profile the T cell repertoires of hundreds of subjects and linked those repertoires to cytomegalovirus serostatus. Along with the roughly 670-subject first cohort, a separate validation cohort of more than 90 different subjects was used. To predict cytomegalovirus infection status, the study combined high-throughput TCR immunosequencing, statistical association of individual TCRs with disease status, and machine learning. A later analysis re-examined previously published TCR beta repertoires from just over 650 donors and added high-resolution HLA genotyping to investigate patterns of TCR occurrence. Rather than using new phenotypic data, the later analysis identified candidate immune exposures from TCR beta sequences and from how often those sequences occurred across donors. An earlier analysis of about 600 of the donors used high-throughput TCR beta sequencing to judge whether each TCR beta V gene segment behaved as functional or pseudogenic. Donor age, sex, ethnicity and CMV serostatus were compiled alongside the repertoire data. A later genetic analysis took genome-wide SNP genotypes for about three fifths of the roughly 670 donors and used that subset as a discovery cohort. All discovery cohort repertoires had been generated on a single sequencing platform. HLA typing covered class I and class II loci at four-digit resolution. The number of donors typed differed by locus, with about 629-640 for A, B, C, DRB1 and DQB1, more than 500 for DQA1, approximately 580 for DPA1, and 450 to 480 for DPB1. Several DR-DQ haplotypes were treated as single units for association and clustering because of strong linkage in the cohort. On average, around 200,000 unique TCR beta nucleotide sequences were sequenced per donor among several hundred genotyped donors of the cohort, with roughly a sixth of those sequences being non-productive. What the study reported, not specific to this receptor: When HLA alleles, especially DR and DQ, strongly co-occurred, attributing TCR associations to individual alleles was difficult. A later genetic analysis associated a missense DCLRE1C variant with V-gene and J-gene trimming of TCR beta chains, and an independent cohort replicated the association. Most TCR sequences were seen in very few donors, while some public TCRs were found in many individuals. In a later analysis, TCR association rates were found to vary across HLA loci, with the most associated TCRs seen for DRB1 alleles and the fewest for HLA-C alleles. A few of the identified cytomegalovirus-associated TCR beta chains were confirmed in vitro to be specific for cytomegalovirus antigens. According to a later genetic analysis, donors in an Asian-associated ancestry cluster had fewer N-insertions in productive TCRs than the approximately 670-donor mean. In the study, approximately 150 TCR beta chains were listed as associated with cytomegalovirus. The earlier analysis of a few hundred of the donors excluded seventeen rarely observed V segments, including chromosome 9 orphons, because counts were too low. Presence/absence analyses assumed roughly uniform sequencing depth across donors, an assumption that may not hold. Linkage disequilibrium might explain the correlated functional status among segregating V segments, but an unknown experimental factor could not be ruled out. A further reported finding was that TCR beta sequences accurately predicted the HLA-A and HLA-B alleles for most subjects in the first cohort. A later analysis found that most CMV-associated TCR beta chains appeared HLA-restricted, with HLA associations seemingly driven largely by CMV exposure. Specific HLA alleles were associated with about 17,000 TCR beta sequences at a false discovery rate of 0.05 in a later analysis. Some IMGT-functional V segments, including TRBV6-2 and TRBV6-3, could not be distinguished by the 87-base-pair reads and were therefore excluded. In a later analysis, HLA-associated TCR beta chains were found to be more clonally expanded and to have lower generation probabilities than equally common non-associated chains. The cohort was sequenced for TCR beta chains only, and without alpha or paired-chain data the features that could be detected were limited. Because HLA typing was unavailable for some donors at each locus, only the typed subset was used in association tests. It was suggested by the authors that the approach could potentially be generalized to other disease states and immunological phenotypes. Cytomegalovirus status was reported to be diagnosed by the classifier with high specificity and sensitivity in both the original and validation cohorts. A cluster of highly shared sequence variants was judged likely to represent a technical artifact of the sequencing pipeline. In a later analysis, several top co-occurrence clusters were reported to appear linked to parvovirus B19, influenza, CMV and Epstein-Barr virus. Broadly in line with IMGT annotations, most TCR beta V segments showed up in productive rearrangements about 87% or about 30% of the time in an earlier analysis of several hundred of the donors. CMV serostatus was the only immune exposure information available for the cohort.

The library was obtained by the immunoSEQ multiplex PCR assay. For the multiplex PCR, a mixture combining 60 forward primers for TCR Vbeta segments and 13 reverse primers for TCR Jbeta segments was used. Amplification of the CDR3 region of rearranged TCR beta genes was performed with a multiplex PCR assay on genomic DNA. The Illumina HiSeq System was used to sequence the amplified TCR beta libraries as 87-base-pair reads. In the authors' own workflow: A later analysis tallied 75 million to 85 million unique TCR beta chains across the approximately 670 repertoires, and approximately 11 million of those chains were shared by two or more donors. Raw reads were error-corrected and collapsed into unique sequences by a nearest-neighbor algorithm in which closely related sequences were merged to remove PCR and sequencing errors. CDR3 sequences were aligned to IMGT reference sequences to assign V, D and J gene segments. For a sequence to be retained, at least a six-nucleotide match to both a V gene segment and a J gene segment was required. Rearrangements were classified as productive when the CDR3 lacked stop codons and remained in frame with V and J, and all other rearrangements were classified as non-productive. CDR3 was defined according to IMGT convention as the region running from the second conserved V-encoded cysteine to the conserved J-encoded phenylalanine. In an earlier analysis of some 550 of the donors, sequences lacking an unambiguous match to a single V gene segment were excluded. An earlier analysis of 550 to 650 of the donors classified V segments as functional when productive rearrangements were above 56.7% and as segregating when the standard deviation between donors was above 5%. A statistical classification framework was built to diagnose cytomegalovirus status from the catalog of TCR beta chain sequences. In a later analysis, TCR nucleotide sequences were compared against IMGT/GENE-DB human TR gene sequences so that V and J genes could be assigned. The TCRdist pipeline was used in a later analysis to assign CDR3 sequences and most-parsimonious VDJ recombination scenarios. In a later analysis, each TCR beta chain was defined by its CDR3 amino acid sequence together with its V-gene family, and reads without a unique V-gene family were excluded. In a later analysis, 450 to 600 highly shared, low-generation-probability nucleotide sequences were removed to address suspected cross-contamination and a sequencing artifact. In a later analysis, a clonal expansion index for each public chain was calculated from normalized within-repertoire ranks of inferred template counts. A later analysis computed generation probabilities with a VDJ recombination model fitted to out-of-frame rearrangements, and checked the results against IGoR. In a later analysis, hypergeometric tests were used to score TCR-TCR, TCR-HLA and TCR-CMV co-occurrence, with a repertoire-size bias correction applied to TCR pairs. In a later analysis, false discovery rates were estimated by permuting HLA or CMV assignments 20 times. In a later analysis, co-occurring TCRs were grouped using DBSCAN, with TCRdist sequence similarity added in when clustering inside HLA-allele-positive subsets. Repertoires with fewer than 30,000 or more than 120,000 public chains were left out of co-occurrence clustering, as were four to six repertoires with anomalous nucleotide sharing. TCRdb mirrors the immuneACCESS table, restricted to in-frame sequences. Some clones are absent from its copies; in checked studies, under half trace to an unresolved V gene, and the reason for the others is unknown. V and J calls and clone size are copied from that table; D and trimming were computed from the DNA. This sample has 200,000 to 250,000 clones in its table, and around 80% of those were observed once. The top ten clonotypes cover 1.5% to 2% of the sample.

Including cysteine and phenylalanine, the CDR3 has 15 amino acids. The kept DNA is CDR3 alone, 45 bases in frame from the first base. Per the germline V gene, SGHRS is the CDR1 and YFSETQ is the CDR2. A distance of 16 bases separates the germline ends of V and J, which lose 4 bases and 2 bases respectively. The cohort was made up of 500 to 800 healthy bone marrow donors. Cohort members were all nominally healthy when sampled, although unrecorded immune exposures were likely present. The donor was CMV seronegative and was included in the group of hundreds of seronegative cohort members. A peripheral blood sample was provided by each donor, and peripheral blood mononuclear cells were used for TCR beta sequencing. The Qiagen DNeasy Blood Extraction Kit was used to extract genomic DNA from the blood cell samples. A few counts support this clone. This receptor's antigen is unknown. No base qualities exist here, and no much larger clone lies one base off it.

This TCR was sampled from a man between 45 and 60 years old in good health and CMV-seronegative. Sequenced input: PBMCs. This chain is built from TRBV5-1 and TRBJ2-7, with a weak D call of TRBD2 (7 bases match). For the CDR3, the sequence is CASSPRGAETYEQYF. The nucleotide sequence is TGCGCCAGCAGCCCCCGGGGGGCCGAAACCTACGAGCAGTACTTC.